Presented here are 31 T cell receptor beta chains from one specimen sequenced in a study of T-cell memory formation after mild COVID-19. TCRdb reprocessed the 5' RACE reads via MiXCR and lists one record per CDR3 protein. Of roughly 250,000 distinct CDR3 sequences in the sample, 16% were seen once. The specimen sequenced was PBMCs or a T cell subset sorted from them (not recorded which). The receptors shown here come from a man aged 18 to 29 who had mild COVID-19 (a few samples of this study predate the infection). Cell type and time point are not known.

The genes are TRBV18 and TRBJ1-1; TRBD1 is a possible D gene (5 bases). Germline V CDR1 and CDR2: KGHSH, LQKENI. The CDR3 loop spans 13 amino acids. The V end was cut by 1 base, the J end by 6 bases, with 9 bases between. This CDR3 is CASSPLARAEAFF. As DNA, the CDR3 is TGTGCCAGCTCACCACTCGCCAGGGCTGAAGCTTTCTTT.

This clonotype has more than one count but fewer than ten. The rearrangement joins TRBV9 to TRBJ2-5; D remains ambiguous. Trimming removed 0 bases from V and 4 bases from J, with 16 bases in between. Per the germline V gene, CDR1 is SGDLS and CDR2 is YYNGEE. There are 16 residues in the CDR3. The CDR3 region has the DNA TGTGCCAGCAGCGTAGATGGTACGGGCCGTCCAGAGACCCAGTACTTC. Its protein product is CASSVDGTGRPETQYF. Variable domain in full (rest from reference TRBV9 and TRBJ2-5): DSGVTQTPKHLITATGQRVTLRCSPRSGDLSVYWYQQSLDQGLQFLIQYYNGEERAKGNILERFSAQQFPDLHSELNLSSLELGDSALYFCASSVDGTGRPETQYFGPGTRLLVL.

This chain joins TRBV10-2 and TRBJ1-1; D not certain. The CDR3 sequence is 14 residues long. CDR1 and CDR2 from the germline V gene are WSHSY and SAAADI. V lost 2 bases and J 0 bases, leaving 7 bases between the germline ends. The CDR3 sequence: CASSEPQMNTEAFF. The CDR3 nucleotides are TGCGCCAGCAGTGAGCCGCAAATGAACACTGAAGCTTTCTTT.

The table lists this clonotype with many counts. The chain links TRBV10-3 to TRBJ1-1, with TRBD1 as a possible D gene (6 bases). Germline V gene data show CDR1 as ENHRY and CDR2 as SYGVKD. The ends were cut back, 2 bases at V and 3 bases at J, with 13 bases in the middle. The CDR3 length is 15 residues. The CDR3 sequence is CAISELGGRDTEAFF. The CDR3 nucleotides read TGTGCCATCAGTGAGCTGGGGGGCCGCGACACTGAAGCTTTCTTT.

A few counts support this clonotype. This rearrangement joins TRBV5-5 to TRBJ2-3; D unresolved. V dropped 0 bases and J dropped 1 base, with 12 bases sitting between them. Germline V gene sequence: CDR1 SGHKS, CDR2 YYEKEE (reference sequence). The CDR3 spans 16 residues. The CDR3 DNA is TGTGCCAGCAGCTTGGTCGCTACCACACGCACAGATACGCAGTATTTT. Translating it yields CASSLVATTRTDTQYF.

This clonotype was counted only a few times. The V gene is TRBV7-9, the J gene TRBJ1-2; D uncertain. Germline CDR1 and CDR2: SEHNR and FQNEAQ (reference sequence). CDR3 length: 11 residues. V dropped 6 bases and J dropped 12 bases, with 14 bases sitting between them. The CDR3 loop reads CASRPPEVHTF. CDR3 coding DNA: TGTGCCAGCAGACCCCCCGAGGTCCACACCTTC.

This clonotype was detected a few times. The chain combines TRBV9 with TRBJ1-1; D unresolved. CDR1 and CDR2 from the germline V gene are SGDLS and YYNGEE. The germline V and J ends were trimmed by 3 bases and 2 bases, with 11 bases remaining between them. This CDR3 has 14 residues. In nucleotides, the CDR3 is TGTGCCAGCAGCGCCACGGTCACTAACACTGAAGCTTTCTTT. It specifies CASSATVTNTEAFF.

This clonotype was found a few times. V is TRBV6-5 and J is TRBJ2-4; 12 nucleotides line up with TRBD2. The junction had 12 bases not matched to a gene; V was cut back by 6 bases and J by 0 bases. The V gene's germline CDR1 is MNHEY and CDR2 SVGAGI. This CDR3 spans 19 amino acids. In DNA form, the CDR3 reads TGTGCCAGCAGGCCGCCCAGACTAGCGGGGGAATTAGCCAAAAACATTCAGTACTTC. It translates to CASRPPRLAGELAKNIQYF.

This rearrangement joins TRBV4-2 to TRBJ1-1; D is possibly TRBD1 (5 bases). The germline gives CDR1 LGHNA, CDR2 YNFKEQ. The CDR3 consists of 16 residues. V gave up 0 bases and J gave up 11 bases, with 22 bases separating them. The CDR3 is CASSQDGTIGDVWAFF. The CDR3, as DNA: TGTGCCAGCAGCCAAGATGGGACTATAGGGGACGTATGGGCTTTCTTT.

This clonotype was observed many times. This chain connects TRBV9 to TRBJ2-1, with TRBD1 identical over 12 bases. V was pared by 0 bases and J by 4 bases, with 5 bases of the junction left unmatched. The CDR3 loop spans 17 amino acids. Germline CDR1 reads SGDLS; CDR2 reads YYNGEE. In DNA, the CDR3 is TGTGCCAGCAGCGTAGCCGGGACAGGGGGCGCTTACAATGAGCAGTTCTTC. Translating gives CASSVAGTGGAYNEQFF.

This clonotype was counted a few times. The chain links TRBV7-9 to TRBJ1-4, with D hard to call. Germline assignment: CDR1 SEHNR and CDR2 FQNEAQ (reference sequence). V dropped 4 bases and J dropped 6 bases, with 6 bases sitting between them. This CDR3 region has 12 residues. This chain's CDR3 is CASSSSDEKLFF. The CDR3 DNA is TGTGCCAGCAGCTCCTCAGATGAAAAACTGTTTTTT.

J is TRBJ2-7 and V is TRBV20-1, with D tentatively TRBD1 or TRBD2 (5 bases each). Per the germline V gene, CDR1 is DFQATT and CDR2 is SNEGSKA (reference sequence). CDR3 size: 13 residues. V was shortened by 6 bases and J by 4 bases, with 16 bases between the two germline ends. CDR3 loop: CSAGVTRAYEQYV. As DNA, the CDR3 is TGCAGTGCAGGGGTTACTAGAGCTTACGAGCAGTACGTC.

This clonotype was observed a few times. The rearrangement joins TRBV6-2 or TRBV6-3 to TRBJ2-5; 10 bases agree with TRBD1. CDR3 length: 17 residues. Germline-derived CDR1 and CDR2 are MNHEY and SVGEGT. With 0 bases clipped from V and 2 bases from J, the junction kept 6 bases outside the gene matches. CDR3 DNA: TGTGCCAGCAGTTACTCGCCGGGACAGGGGAAGCAAGAGACCCAGTACTTC. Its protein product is CASSYSPGQGKQETQYF.

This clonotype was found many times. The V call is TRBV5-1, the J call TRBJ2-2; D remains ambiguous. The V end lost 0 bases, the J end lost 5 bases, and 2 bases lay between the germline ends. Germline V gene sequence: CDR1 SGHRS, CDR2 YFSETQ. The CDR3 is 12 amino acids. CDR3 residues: CASSLETGELFF. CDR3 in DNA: TGCGCCAGCAGCTTGGAAACCGGGGAGCTGTTTTTT.

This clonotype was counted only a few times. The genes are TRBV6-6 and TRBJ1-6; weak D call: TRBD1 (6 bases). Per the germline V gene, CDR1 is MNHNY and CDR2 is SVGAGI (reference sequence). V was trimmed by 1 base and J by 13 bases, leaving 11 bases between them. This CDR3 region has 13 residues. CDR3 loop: CASSYYQGQPLHF. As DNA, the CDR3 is TGTGCCAGCAGTTACTACCAGGGGCAGCCCCTCCACTTT.

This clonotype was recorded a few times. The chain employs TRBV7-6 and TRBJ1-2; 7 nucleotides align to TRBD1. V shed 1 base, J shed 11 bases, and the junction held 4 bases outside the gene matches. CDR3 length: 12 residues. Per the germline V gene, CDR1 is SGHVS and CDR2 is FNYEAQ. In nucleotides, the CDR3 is TGTGCCAGCAGCTTAGGGGACAGCGGATACACCTTC. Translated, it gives CASSLGDSGYTF.

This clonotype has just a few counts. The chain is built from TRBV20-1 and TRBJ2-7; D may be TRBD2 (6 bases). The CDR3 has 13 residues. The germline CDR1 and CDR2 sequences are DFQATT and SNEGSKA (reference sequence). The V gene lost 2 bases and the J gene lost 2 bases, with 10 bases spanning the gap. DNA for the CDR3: TGCAGTGCTAGACAGGGACTGCCCTACGAGCAGTACTTC. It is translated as CSARQGLPYEQYF.

CDR3 DNA sequence: TGCGCCAGCGGCGAAGGAGGGGCTCAGCCCCAGCATTTT. Residues: CASGEGGAQPQHF. This chain joins TRBV4-3 and TRBJ1-5; D perhaps matches TRBD1 (5 bases). The germline V gene encodes CDR1 LGHNA and CDR2 YSLEER. V lost 8 bases and J lost 6, with 14 bases in between. The CDR3 loop spans 13 amino acids.

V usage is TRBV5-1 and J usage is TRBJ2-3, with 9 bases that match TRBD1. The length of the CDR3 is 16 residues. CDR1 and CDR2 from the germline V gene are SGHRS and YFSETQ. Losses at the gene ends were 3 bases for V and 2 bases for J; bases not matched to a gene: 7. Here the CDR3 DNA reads TGCGCCAGCAGCTCCCTTGGGACAGGGCCCACAGATACGCAGTATTTT. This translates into CASSSLGTGPTDTQYF.

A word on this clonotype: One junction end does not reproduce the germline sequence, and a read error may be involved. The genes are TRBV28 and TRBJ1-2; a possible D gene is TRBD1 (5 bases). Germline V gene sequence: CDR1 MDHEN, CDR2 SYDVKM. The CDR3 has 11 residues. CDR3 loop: CASSLSQGSPF. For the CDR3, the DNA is TGTGCCAGCAGTTTATCCCAGGGTAGTCCCTTC.

CDR3 coding DNA: TGTGCCAGCAGCTTTAGGACATCCTATCCGAACACCGGGGAGCTGTTTTTT. It is translated as CASSFRTSYPNTGELFF. The chain uses TRBV5-5 and TRBJ2-2, with D possibly being TRBD1 (5 bases). V was shortened by 2 bases and J by 0 bases, with 14 bases between the two germline ends. CDR3 length: 17 residues. Per germline, CDR1 SGHKS and CDR2 YYEKEE (reference sequence).

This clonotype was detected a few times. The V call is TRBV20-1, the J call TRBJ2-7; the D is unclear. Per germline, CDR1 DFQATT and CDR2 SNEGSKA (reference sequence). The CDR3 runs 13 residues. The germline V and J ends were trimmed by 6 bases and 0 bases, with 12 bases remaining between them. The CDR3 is CSASWPGSYEQYV. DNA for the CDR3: TGCAGTGCAAGCTGGCCCGGCTCCTACGAGCAGTACGTC.

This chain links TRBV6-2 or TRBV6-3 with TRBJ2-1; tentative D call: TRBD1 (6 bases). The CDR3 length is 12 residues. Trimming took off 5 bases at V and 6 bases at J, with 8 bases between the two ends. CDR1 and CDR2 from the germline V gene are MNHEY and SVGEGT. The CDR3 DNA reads TGTGCCAGCAGTCAGACAGGCAATGAGCAGTTCTTC. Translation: CASSQTGNEQFF.

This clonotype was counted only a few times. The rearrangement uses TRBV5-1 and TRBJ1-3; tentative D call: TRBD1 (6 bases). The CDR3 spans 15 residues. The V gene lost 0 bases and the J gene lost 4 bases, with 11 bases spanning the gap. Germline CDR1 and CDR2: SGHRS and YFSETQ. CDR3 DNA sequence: TGCGCCAGCAGCTTGGATGGGGGCTCGGGAAACACCATATATTTT. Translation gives CASSLDGGSGNTIYF.

CDR3 in amino acids: CASSLGPGQTSTDTQYF. The CDR3, as DNA: TGTGCCAGCAGCTTAGGGCCGGGACAGACGAGCACAGATACGCAGTATTTT. This rearrangement joins TRBV7-2 to TRBJ2-3; 7 bases line up with TRBD1. Per germline, CDR1 SGHTA and CDR2 FQGNSA. The CDR3 loop spans 17 amino acids. Trimming took 1 base from V and 0 from J; bases not matched to a gene: 7.

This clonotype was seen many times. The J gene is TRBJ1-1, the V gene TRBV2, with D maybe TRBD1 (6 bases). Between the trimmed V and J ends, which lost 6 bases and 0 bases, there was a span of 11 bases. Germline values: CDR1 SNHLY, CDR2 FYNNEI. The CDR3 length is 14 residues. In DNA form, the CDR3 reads TGTGCCAGCAGCAGGGACATCATGAACACTGAAGCTTTCTTT. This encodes CASSRDIMNTEAFF.

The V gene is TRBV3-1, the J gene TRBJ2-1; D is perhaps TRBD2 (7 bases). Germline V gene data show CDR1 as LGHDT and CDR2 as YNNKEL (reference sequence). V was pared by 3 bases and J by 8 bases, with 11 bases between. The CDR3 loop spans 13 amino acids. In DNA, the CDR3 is TGTGCCAGCAGCCAGAGAGGGGGGGATGAGCAGTTCTTC. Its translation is CASSQRGGDEQFF.

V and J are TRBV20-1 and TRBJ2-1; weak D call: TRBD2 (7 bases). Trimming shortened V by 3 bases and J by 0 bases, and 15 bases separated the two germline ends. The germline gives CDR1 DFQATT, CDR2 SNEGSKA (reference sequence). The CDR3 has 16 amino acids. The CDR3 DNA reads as TGCAGTGCTAGGTGGCTAGCGGACAGCTCCTACAATGAGCAGTTCTTC. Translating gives CSARWLADSSYNEQFF.

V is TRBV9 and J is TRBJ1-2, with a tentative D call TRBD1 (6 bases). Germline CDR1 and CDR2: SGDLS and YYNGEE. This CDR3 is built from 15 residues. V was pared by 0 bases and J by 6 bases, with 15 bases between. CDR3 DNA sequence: TGTGCCAGCAGCGTAGAAGGGTACAGGGAAGATGGCTACACCTTC. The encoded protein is CASSVEGYREDGYTF.

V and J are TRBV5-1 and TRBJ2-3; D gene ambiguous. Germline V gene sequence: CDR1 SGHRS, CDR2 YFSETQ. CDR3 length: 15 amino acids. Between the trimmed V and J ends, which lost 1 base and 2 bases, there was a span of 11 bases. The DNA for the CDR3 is TGCGCCAGCAGCTTGTCGAGATCAGACACAGATACGCAGTATTTT. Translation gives CASSLSRSDTDTQYF.

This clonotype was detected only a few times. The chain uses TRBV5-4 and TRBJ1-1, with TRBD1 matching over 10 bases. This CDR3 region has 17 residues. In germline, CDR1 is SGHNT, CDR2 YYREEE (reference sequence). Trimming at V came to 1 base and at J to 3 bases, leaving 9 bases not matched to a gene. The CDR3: CASSLSGTGARDTEAFF. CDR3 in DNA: TGTGCCAGCAGCTTGTCAGGGACAGGGGCGCGGGACACTGAAGCTTTCTTT.